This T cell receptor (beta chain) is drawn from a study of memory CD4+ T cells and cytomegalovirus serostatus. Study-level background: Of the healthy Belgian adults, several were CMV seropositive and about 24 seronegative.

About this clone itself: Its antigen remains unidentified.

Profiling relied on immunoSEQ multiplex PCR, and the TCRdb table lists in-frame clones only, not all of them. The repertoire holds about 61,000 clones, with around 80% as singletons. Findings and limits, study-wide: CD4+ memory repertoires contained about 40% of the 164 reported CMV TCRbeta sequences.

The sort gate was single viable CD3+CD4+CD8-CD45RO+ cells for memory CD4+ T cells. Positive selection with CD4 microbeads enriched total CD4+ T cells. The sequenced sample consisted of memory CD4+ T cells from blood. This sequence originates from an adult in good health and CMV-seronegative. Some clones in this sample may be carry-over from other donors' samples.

CDR3 protein: CASSFGGGAYEQYF. The DNA of the CDR3 is TGTGCCAGCAGCTTCGGAGGGGGGGCCTACGAGCAGTACTTC. The chain recombines TRBV7-9 with TRBJ2-7; a possible D gene is TRBD2 (7 bases). Germline CDR1 is SEHNR and CDR2 is FQNEAQ (reference sequence). This CDR3 is built from 14 residues. Trimming took 3 bases from V and 2 from J, leaving 11 bases between them.